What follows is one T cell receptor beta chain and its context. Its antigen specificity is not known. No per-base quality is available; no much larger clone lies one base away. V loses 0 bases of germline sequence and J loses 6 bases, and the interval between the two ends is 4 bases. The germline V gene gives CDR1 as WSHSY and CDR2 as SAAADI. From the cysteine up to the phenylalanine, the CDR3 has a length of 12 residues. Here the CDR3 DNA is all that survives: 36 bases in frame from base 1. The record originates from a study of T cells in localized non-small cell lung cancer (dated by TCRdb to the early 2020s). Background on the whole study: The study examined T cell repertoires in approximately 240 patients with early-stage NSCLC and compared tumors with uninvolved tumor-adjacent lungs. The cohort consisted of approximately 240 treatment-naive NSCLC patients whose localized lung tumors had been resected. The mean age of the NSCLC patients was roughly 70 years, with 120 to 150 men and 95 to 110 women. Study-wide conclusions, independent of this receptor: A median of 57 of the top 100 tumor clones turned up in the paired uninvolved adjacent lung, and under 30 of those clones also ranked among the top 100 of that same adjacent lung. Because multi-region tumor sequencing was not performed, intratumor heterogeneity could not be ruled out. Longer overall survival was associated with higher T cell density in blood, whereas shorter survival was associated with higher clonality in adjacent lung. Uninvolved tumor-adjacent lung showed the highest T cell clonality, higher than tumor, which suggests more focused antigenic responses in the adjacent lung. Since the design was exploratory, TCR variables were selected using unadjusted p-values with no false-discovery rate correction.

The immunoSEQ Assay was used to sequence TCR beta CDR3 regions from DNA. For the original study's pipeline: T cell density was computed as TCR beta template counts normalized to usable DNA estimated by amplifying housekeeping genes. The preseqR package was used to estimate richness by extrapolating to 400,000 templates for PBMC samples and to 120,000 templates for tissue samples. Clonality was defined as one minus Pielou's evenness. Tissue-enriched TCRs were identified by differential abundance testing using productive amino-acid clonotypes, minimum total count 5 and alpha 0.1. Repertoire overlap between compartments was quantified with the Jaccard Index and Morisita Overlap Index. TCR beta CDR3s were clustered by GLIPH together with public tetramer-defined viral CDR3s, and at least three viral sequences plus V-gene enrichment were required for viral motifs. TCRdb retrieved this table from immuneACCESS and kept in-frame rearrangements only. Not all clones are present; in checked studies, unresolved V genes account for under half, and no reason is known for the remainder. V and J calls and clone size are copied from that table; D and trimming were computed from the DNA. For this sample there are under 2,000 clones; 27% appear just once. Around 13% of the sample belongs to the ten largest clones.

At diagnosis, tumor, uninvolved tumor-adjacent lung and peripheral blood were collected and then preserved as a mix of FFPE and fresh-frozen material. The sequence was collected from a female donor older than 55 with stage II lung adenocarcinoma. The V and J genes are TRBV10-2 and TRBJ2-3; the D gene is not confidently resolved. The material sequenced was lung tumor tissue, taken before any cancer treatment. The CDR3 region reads CASSESWDTQYF. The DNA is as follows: TGCGCCAGCAGTGAGTCATGGGATACGCAGTATTTT.